The rows below give T cell receptor beta chains drawn from one sample of a study of cytomegalovirus exposure and HLA in healthy donors. Profiled with immunoSEQ multiplex PCR; TCRdb holds only in-frame clones, not every one. The profile shows 200,000 to 300,000 clones, roughly 88% of them singletons. The sample taken for sequencing was PBMCs. The receptors derive from a woman in her thirties in good health and CMV-seronegative. CDR3s include the opening cysteine and the closing phenylalanine or tryptophan. A D gene is named only where the DNA matches it firmly. Size is omitted from some rows. Given values are once, few, many or a class for expanded clones.

>-|TRBJ1-3|TRBV4-1|-
TGCGCCAGCAGCCAAGATACGGGATTAGGAAACACCATATATTTT
CASSQDTGLGNTIYF
>-|TRBJ2-2|TRBV2|once
TGTGCCAGCAGGGCGCCCTTGGGCACCGGGGAGCTGTTTTTT
CASRAPLGTGELFF
>TRBD2|TRBJ2-7|TRBV7-8|once
TGTGCCAGCAGCCCCGGGGGGACGGGAGGCTACGAGCAGTACTTC
CASSPGGTGGYEQYF
>TRBD2|TRBJ2-7|TRBV11-2|-
TGTGCCAGCAGCTTAGGGACTAGCAACGAGCAGTACTTC
CASSLGTSNEQYF
>TRBD1|TRBJ1-4|TRBV5-1|-
TGCGCCAGCAGCTCTGATCCGACAGGGAGTGAAAAACTGTTTTTT
CASSSDPTGSEKLFF
>-|TRBJ2-1|TRBV6-5|-
TGTGCCAGCAGCTCGGGAGTCTACAATGAGCAGTTCTTC
CASSSGVYNEQFF
>-|TRBJ2-6|TRBV5-1|-
TGCGCCAGCAGCTTGGTGGGGTCTGGGGCCAACGTCCTGACTTTC
CASSLVGSGANVLTF
>-|TRBJ1-5|TRBV27|-
TGTGCCAGCAGCCCAGGGGCGGGGCAGCCCCAGCATTTT
CASSPGAGQPQHF
>TRBD2|TRBJ2-7|TRBV7-9|-
TGTGCCAGCAGCTTAGTTTACGGGACTAGCGGGACGAGCTCCTACGAGCAGTACTTC
CASSLVYGTSGTSSYEQYF
>-|TRBJ2-3|TRBV11-3|-
TGTGCCAGCAGCCCCGGGACTGGCGGAGAAACAGATACGCAGTATTTT
CASSPGTGGETDTQYF
>TRBD2|TRBJ2-1|TRBV6-5|-
TGTGCCAGCAGAGTCCCGGGACTAGCGGGAGGTGAGCAGTTCTTC
CASRVPGLAGGEQFF
>-|TRBJ1-4|TRBV6-1|-
TGTGCCAGCAGTGAACCCGACAGTAATGAAAAACTGTTTTTT
CASSEPDSNEKLFF
>-|TRBJ2-7|TRBV7-9|-
TGTGCCAGCAGCTTTCCGGGTACATACGAGCAGTACTTC
CASSFPGTYEQYF
>-|TRBJ2-5|TRBV18|-
TGTGCCAGCTCACCAAGGCCCGGGACCCAGTACTTC
CASSPRPGTQYF
>TRBD2|TRBJ2-2|TRBV4-2|-
TGTGCCAGCAGCCAAGATGGGACTAGCGGAACCGGGGAGCTGTTTTTT
CASSQDGTSGTGELFF
>TRBD1|TRBJ2-2|TRBV9|-
TGTGCCAGCAGCGTAGCTCGGGCAGGGGGTCTCCCCGGGGAGCTGTTTTTT
CASSVARAGGLPGELFF
>-|TRBJ1-4|TRBV29-1|-
TGCAGCGTTGGAGACGGAACTAATGAAAAACTGTTTTTT
CSVGDGTNEKLFF
>-|TRBJ2-7|TRBV5-1|-
TGCGCCAGCAGCTTGGCGGCAGGAGGCTCCTACGAGCAGTACTTC
CASSLAAGGSYEQYF
>-|TRBJ2-5|TRBV28|-
TGTGCCAGCAGTTTAGAGGCAATCCAAGAGACCCAGTACTTC
CASSLEAIQETQYF
>-|TRBJ1-1|TRBV7-9|-
TGTGCCAGCAGCTCCGGGTGGGGGCCCACTGAAGCTTTCTTT
CASSSGWGPTEAFF
>TRBD1|TRBJ1-2|TRBV6-1|-
TGTGCCAGCAGTACACAGGGGGCCTCGGGTGGCTACACCTTC
CASSTQGASGGYTF
>TRBD1|TRBJ2-7|TRBV13|-
TGTGCCAGCAGGCACGGGACAGGGGTACGCTACGAGCAGTACTTC
CASRHGTGVRYEQYF
>-|TRBJ2-7|TRBV28|-
TGTGCCAGCAGGACGCTAACCTACGAGCAGTACTTC
CASRTLTYEQYF
>-|TRBJ2-7|TRBV18|few
TGTGCCAGCTCACCAGGGGCGGCGGAGCAGTACTTC
CASSPGAAEQYF
>TRBD2|TRBJ2-5|TRBV15|-
TGTGCCACCAGCAGAGCAGGGACTACTCTACCCGAGTACTTC
CATSRAGTTLPEYF
>TRBD2|TRBJ2-3|TRBV7-3|-
TGTGCCAGCAGGGCTAGCGGGATTAGCACAGATACGCAGTATTTT
CASRASGISTDTQYF